This T cell receptor (beta chain) was sequenced during a study of CD8+CD57+ T cells in acquired aplastic anemia. Study overall: The sorted CD4+ and CD8+ cells yielded an average around 3.2 ug of DNA. General study points: Sharing between patients and controls was observed for twenty-nine CD8+ CDR3 sequences. Significance was not reached for CD8+ Simpson's diversity between patients and controls.

Profiling of TCR beta VDJ combinations and CDR3 sequences used genomic DNA as template. Each CDR3 protein is one row after TCRdb ran MiXCR on the reads. The sample records roughly 80,000 distinct CDR3 sequences, 60% to 75% being singletons. Germline V gene sequence: CDR1 LNHDA, CDR2 SQIVND (reference sequence). With 4 bases removed from V and 4 bases from J, the gap between germline ends came to 14 bases. This CDR3 contains 16 residues. This clonotype was recorded once. Its antigen is as yet unknown. Patients who underwent sequencing had shown CD8+CD57+ cell expansion by flow cytometry. When blood sampling took place, the patients had received no therapy.

The chain is built from TRBV19 and TRBJ2-6, with a tentative D call TRBD1 (6 bases). This TCR was sampled from a human donor with aplastic anemia. Sequences were obtained from sorted CD4+, CD8+, or CD8+CD57+ T cells (not recorded which) from PBMCs. Here the CDR3 DNA reads TGTGCCAGTAGTACTCCGACAGGCCCCGGGGCCAACGTCCTGACTTTC. It yields the protein CASSTPTGPGANVLTF.